This passage covers 19 T cell receptor beta chains from one sample sequenced in a study of blood T cell repertoires in COVID-19. TCRdb's copy holds only in-frame clones and misses some; the assay was immunoSEQ multiplex PCR. Here the sample spans around 150,000 clones, about four fifths being singletons. Input material: peripheral blood. The receptors here all came from a woman over 75 with acute or convalescent COVID-19.

V is TRBV2 and J is TRBJ1-2; perhaps TRBD1 as D (6 bases). V lost 6 bases and J 2 bases, leaving 13 bases between the germline ends. Looked up from germline, CDR1 is SNHLY and CDR2 is FYNNEI. This CDR3 has 14 amino acids. The CDR3 sequence: CASRGDIGNYGYTF. The CDR3, as DNA: TGTGCCAGCAGGGGGGACATTGGGAACTATGGCTACACCTTC.

This clone was counted once. The rearrangement joins TRBV24-1 to TRBJ2-1, with 7 bases fitting TRBD1. The V gene's germline CDR1 is KGHDR and CDR2 SFDVKD. The CDR3 consists of 12 residues. The trim removed 7 bases at V and 8 bases at J, leaving 4 bases unmatched. CDR3 sequence reads: CATSSDRDEQFF. The CDR3 nucleotides read TGTGCCACCAGCTCCGACAGGGATGAGCAGTTCTTC.

This clone came up a few times. This chain joins TRBV28 and TRBJ2-2; tentatively, D is TRBD1 (6 bases). CDR1 is MDHEN and CDR2 is SYDVKM in the germline V gene. Trimming cost V 7 bases and J 2 bases, with 14 bases left between them. The CDR3 is 15 residues long. The CDR3 loop reads CASNGRGGNTGELFF. The CDR3, as DNA: TGTGCCAGCAATGGAAGAGGGGGTAACACCGGGGAGCTGTTTTTT.

The chain is built from TRBV30 and TRBJ2-4; tentatively, D is TRBD1 (6 bases). Trimming cost V 1 base and J 0 bases, with 13 bases left between them. CDR1 and CDR2 (germline): GTSNPN, SVGIG (reference sequence). The CDR3 has 16 amino acids. This CDR3 is CAWSARTDLAKNIQYF. The CDR3 DNA sequence: TGTGCCTGGAGTGCCCGGACAGACTTAGCCAAAAACATTCAGTACTTC.

V usage is TRBV5-1 and J usage is TRBJ1-2; no firm D call. The CDR3 sequence is 12 residues long. CDR1 is SGHRS, CDR2 YFSETQ, per germline. V lost 4 bases to trimming and J lost 9 bases, with 13 bases between them. This CDR3 reads CASSISQLSYTF. CDR3 DNA: TGCGCCAGCAGCATTAGCCAGTTGAGCTACACCTTC.

This chain connects TRBV4-1 to TRBJ2-6; D remains unclear. The CDR3 is 15 residues long. V was pared by 2 bases and J by 0 bases, with 5 bases between. Germline V gene data show CDR1 as MGHRA and CDR2 as YSYEKL. The CDR3 bases are TGCGCCAGCAGCCAAAGGAGCTCTGGGGCCAACGTCCTGACTTTC. As protein: CASSQRSSGANVLTF.

The chain is built from TRBV28 and TRBJ1-3, with D unresolved. The V end lost 3 bases, the J end lost 0 bases, and 12 bases lay between the germline ends. The CDR3 spans 16 residues. Germline values: CDR1 MDHEN, CDR2 SYDVKM. CDR3 DNA: TGTGCCAGCAGTTTCCTTGGGAGCTACTCTGGAAACACCATATATTTT. This sequence encodes CASSFLGSYSGNTIYF.

The V gene is TRBV4-2, the J gene TRBJ1-6, with a weak D call TRBD1 (5 bases). This CDR3 region has 13 residues. Per germline, CDR1 LGHNA and CDR2 YNFKEQ. V lost 5 bases to trimming and J lost 9 bases, with 11 bases between them. The CDR3 loop reads CASSSGGGSPLHF. The CDR3 region has the DNA TGTGCCAGCAGCTCCGGGGGGGGTTCACCCCTCCACTTT.

The V and J genes are TRBV14 and TRBJ1-1; a weak D match, TRBD1 (5 bases). The CDR3 is 15 residues long. V lost 4 bases to trimming and J lost 3 bases, with 15 bases between them. Germline lookup yields CDR1 SGHDN and CDR2 FVKESK. CDR3 sequence reads: CASSPRRGFDTEAFF. The CDR3 nucleotides are TGTGCCAGCAGCCCTCGGAGGGGATTTGACACTGAAGCTTTCTTT. The whole variable domain, filled in from reference TRBV14 and TRBJ1-1, reads EAGVTQFPSHSVIEKGQTVTLRCDPISGHDNLYWYRRVMGKEIKFLLHFVKESKQDESGMPNNRFLAERTGGTYSTLKVQPAELEDSGVYFCASSPRRGFDTEAFFGQGTRLTVV.

The rearrangement links TRBV18 to TRBJ1-2; 12 bases fit TRBD1. This CDR3 has 15 amino acids. Germline V gives CDR1 KGHSH, CDR2 LQKENI. J lost 4 bases, V lost 5 bases, and 5 bases had no gene match. CDR3 loop: CASSSPGQGAYGYTF. The CDR3 DNA sequence: TGTGCCAGCTCATCCCCGGGACAGGGGGCCTATGGCTACACCTTC. The complete variable domain, with remaining parts taken from reference TRBV18 and TRBJ1-2, reads NAGVMQNPRHLVRRRGQEARLRCSPMKGHSHVYWYRQLPEEGLKFMVYLQKENIIDESGMPKERFSAEFPKEGPSILRIQQVVRGDSAAYFCASSSPGQGAYGYTFGSGTRLTVV.

The chain links TRBV29-1 to TRBJ2-1, with TRBD2 identical over 9 bases. This CDR3 has 15 amino acids. Germline trimming cut 6 bases from V and 6 bases from J; bases unmatched to any gene: 12. The germline gives CDR1 SQVTM, CDR2 ANQGSEA. Written as DNA, the CDR3 is TGCAGCGTCGTTTCAGCGGGAGGCCTCGGCAATGAGCAGTTCTTC. This encodes CSVVSAGGLGNEQFF.

The V gene is TRBV5-1, the J gene TRBJ2-2, with 10 bases fitting TRBD2. The CDR3 has 15 amino acids. Germline V gene data show CDR1 as SGHRS and CDR2 as YFSETQ. Trimming removed 6 bases from V and 6 bases from J; junction bases left unmatched: 8. The DNA of the CDR3 is TGCGCCAGCACTGTCGGCCTAGCGGGGGCCGGGGAGCTGTTTTTT. Translated: CASTVGLAGAGELFF.

The genes are TRBV6-5 and TRBJ2-2; D perhaps matches TRBD1 (5 bases). Trimming pared 7 bases from V and 6 bases from J, leaving 12 bases between. Germline CDR1 MNHEY, CDR2 SVGAGI. This CDR3 spans 13 amino acids. CDR3 sequence reads: CASNTRQSGELFF. As DNA, the CDR3 is TGTGCCAGCAACACCAGACAGTCCGGGGAGCTGTTTTTT.

The chain links TRBV12-5 to TRBJ1-4, with no clear D. Trimming cost V 6 bases and J 7 bases, with 12 bases left between them. CDR3 length: 13 amino acids. CDR1 and CDR2 from the germline V gene are LGHNT and FRNRAP. The CDR3 DNA reads as TGTGCTAGTGGGAAGGGAGGTGGTGAAAAACTGTTTTTT. Protein sequence: CASGKGGGEKLFF.

J is TRBJ1-3 and V is TRBV10-1, with no clear D. Germline lookup yields CDR1 WNHNN and CDR2 SYGVQD (reference sequence). Trimming stripped 4 bases from V and 4 bases from J, with 8 bases between. CDR3 length equals 13 residues. The CDR3, as DNA: TGCGCCAGCAGTGGAGCGATGGGAAACACCATATATTTT. The encoded protein is CASSGAMGNTIYF.

The chain couples TRBV27 to TRBJ1-2; no definite D call. Germline CDR1 reads MNHEY; CDR2 reads SMNVEV (reference sequence). This CDR3 is built from 16 residues. V was pared by 8 bases and J by 1 base, with 20 bases between. For the CDR3, the DNA is TGTGCCAGCTCCTCGATGTCCAGAACCATTAACTATGGCTACACCTTC. Translated, it gives CASSSMSRTINYGYTF.

This clone was counted between two and nine times. The V gene is TRBV14, the J gene TRBJ2-7; weak D call: TRBD1 (6 bases). The CDR3 loop spans 15 amino acids. CDR1 is SGHDN and CDR2 is FVKESK in the germline V gene. V was shortened by 2 bases and J by 2 bases, with 13 bases between the two germline ends. The chain's CDR3 is CASSQMGANPYEQYF. CDR3 in DNA: TGTGCCAGCAGCCAAATGGGGGCTAATCCCTACGAGCAGTACTTC.

The CDR3 DNA reads as TGTGCCAGAAGCCCGGCCAGGGGCCGTGCTAACTATGGCTACACCTTC. This encodes CARSPARGRANYGYTF. This chain joins TRBV5-3 and TRBJ1-2; possibly TRBD1 for D (6 bases). TRBV5-3 has ORF status, its function being uncertain. This CDR3 spans 16 amino acids. The V gene lost 4 bases and the J gene lost 0 bases, with 16 bases spanning the gap.

This chain uses TRBV5-1 with TRBJ2-1; 15 nucleotides agree with TRBD2. Germline CDR1 is SGHRS and CDR2 is YFSETQ. The CDR3 runs 17 residues. Unmatched junction bases numbered 5, after V lost 0 bases and J lost 7 bases. In DNA, the CDR3 is TGCGCCAGCAGCTTGGGGACTAGCGGGGGGGCTGGAAATGAGCAGTTCTTC. Translating gives CASSLGTSGGAGNEQFF.